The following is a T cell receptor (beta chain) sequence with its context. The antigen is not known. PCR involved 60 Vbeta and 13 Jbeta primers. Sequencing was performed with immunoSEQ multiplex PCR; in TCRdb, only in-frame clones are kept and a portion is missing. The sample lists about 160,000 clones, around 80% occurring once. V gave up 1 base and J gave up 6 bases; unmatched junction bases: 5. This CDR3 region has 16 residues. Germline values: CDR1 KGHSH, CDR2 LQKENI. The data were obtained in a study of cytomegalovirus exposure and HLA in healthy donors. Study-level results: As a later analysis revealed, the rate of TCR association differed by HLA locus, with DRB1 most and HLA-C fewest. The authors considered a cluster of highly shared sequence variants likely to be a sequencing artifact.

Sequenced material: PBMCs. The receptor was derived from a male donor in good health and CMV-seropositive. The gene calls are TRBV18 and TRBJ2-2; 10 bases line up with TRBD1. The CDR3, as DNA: TGTGCCAGCTCACCACTCCCGGGACAGGGGTCCGGGGAGCTGTTTTTT. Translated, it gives CASSPLPGQGSGELFF.